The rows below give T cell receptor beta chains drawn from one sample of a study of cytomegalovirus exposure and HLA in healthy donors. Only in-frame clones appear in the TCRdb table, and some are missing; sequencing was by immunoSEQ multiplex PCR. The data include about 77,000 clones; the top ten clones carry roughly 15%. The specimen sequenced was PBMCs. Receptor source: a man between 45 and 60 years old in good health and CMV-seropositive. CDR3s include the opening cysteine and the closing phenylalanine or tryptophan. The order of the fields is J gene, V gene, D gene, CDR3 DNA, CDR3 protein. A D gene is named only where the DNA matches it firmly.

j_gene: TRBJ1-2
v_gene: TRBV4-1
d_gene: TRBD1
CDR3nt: TGCGCCAGCAGCCACTCACAGGGGCAGAACTATGGCTACACCTTC
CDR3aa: CASSHSQGQNYGYTF

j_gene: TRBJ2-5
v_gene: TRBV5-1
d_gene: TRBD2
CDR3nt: TGCGCCAGCAGCTTAGGCCTAGCGGGAGTAGGACGGGAGACCCAGTACTTC
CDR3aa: CASSLGLAGVGRETQYF

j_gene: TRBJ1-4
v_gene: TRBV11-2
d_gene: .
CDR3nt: TGTGCCAGCAGCTTAGGGGGGACATCGAATGAAAAACTGTTTTTT
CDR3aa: CASSLGGTSNEKLFF

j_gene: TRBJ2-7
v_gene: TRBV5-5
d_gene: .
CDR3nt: TGTGCCAGCAGCTTGTCCGGACAGCCCCTCGAGCAGTACTTC
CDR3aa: CASSLSGQPLEQYF

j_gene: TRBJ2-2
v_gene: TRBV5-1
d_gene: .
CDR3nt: TGCGCCAGCAGCTTACAGGGATCCCCCGGGGAGCTGTTTTTT
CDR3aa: CASSLQGSPGELFF

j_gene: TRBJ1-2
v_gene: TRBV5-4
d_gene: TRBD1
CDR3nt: TGTGCCAGCAGTTCAACGACAGGGGGGAGCGGCTACACCTTC
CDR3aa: CASSSTTGGSGYTF

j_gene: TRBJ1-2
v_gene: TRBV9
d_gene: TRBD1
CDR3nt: TGTGCCAGCAGCTCACCGGGACAGGTTAATGGCTACACCTTC
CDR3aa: CASSSPGQVNGYTF

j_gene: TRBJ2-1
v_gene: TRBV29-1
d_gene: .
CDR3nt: TGCAGCGAATATTCCTACAATGAGCAGTTCTTC
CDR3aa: CSEYSYNEQFF

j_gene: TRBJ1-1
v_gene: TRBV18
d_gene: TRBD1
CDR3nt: TGTGCCAGCTCACCTCGGACAGGACTGAACACTGAAGCTTTCTTT
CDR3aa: CASSPRTGLNTEAFF

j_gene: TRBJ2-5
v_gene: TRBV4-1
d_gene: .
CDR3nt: TGCGCCAGCAGCCAACAGGGACTCCCAGAGGCCCAGTACTTC
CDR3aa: CASSQQGLPEAQYF

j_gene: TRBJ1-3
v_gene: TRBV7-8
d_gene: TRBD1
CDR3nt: TGTGCCAGCAGCCAAGTCACAGGGGGATTTGGAAACACCATATATTTT
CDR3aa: CASSQVTGGFGNTIYF

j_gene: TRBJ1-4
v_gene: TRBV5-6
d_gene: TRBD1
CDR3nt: TGTGCCAGCAGCTCCTGGACAGGGGGAATCGAGGAAAAACTGTTTTTT
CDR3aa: CASSSWTGGIEEKLFF